Listed below are T cell receptor beta chains from one sample, sequenced in a study of blood T cells in healthy people across ages. TCRdb re-called the 5' RACE reads through MiXCR, storing one row per CDR3 protein. Seen here are roughly 800,000 distinct CDR3 sequences, around 25% observed once, and the top ten hold approximately 4%. This sample also belongs to another study, concerning T cells of mothers and their children.

The specimen sequenced was blood. The receptors come from a boy aged 5 to 17 in good health. CDR3s include the opening cysteine and the closing phenylalanine or tryptophan. The D gene is left open where the match is weak. A clone size is listed for some rows: how often the clone was seen (once, few, many), or a class if it is expanded.

>NA|TRBV19|TRBJ1-5|few
CASSITGDNQPQHF
TGTGCCAGTAGTATAACAGGCGACAATCAGCCCCAGCATTTT
>TRBD1|TRBV29-1|TRBJ1-2|NA
CSVWDREHGYTF
TGCAGCGTTTGGGACAGGGAGCATGGCTACACCTTC
>TRBD1|TRBV20-1|TRBJ2-7|few
CSARGQGSSYEQYF
TGCAGTGCCAGGGGGCAGGGGTCATCCTACGAGCAGTACTTC
>TRBD2|TRBV27|TRBJ2-7|NA
CASSSWTSGQKPYEQYF
TGTGCCAGCAGTTCTTGGACTAGCGGGCAAAAGCCCTACGAGCAGTACTTC
>NA|TRBV28|TRBJ1-2|NA
CASRGGSAGTPMGGYTF
TGTGCCAGCAGGGGGGGATCCGCCGGGACACCGATGGGAGGCTACACCTTC
>NA|TRBV15|TRBJ2-1|NA
CATSRDSPGNEQFF
TGTGCCACCAGCAGGGACTCCCCGGGAAATGAGCAGTTCTTC
>NA|TRBV6-5|TRBJ1-2|NA
CASSYMIRQGYTF
TGTGCCAGCAGTTACATGATCAGACAGGGCTACACCTTC
>NA|TRBV6-6|TRBJ2-1|NA
CASGTPTYNEQFF
TGTGCCAGCGGGACACCTACCTACAATGAGCAGTTCTTC
>TRBD1|TRBV12-3/TRBV12-4|TRBJ1-2|NA
CASSHRDRLYGYTF
TGTGCCAGCAGTCACCGGGACAGGCTCTATGGCTACACCTTC
>NA|TRBV25-1|TRBJ2-6|NA
CASNGVSGANVLTF
TGTGCCAGCAATGGGGTCTCCGGGGCCAACGTCCTGACTTTC
>NA|TRBV29-1|TRBJ2-3|few
CSVEGGEADTQYF
TGCAGCGTTGAAGGTGGGGAGGCAGATACGCAGTATTTT
>NA|TRBV5-1|TRBJ2-5|NA
CASSPAHGPPFETQYF
TGCGCCAGCAGCCCTGCACACGGGCCCCCCTTTGAGACCCAGTACTTC
>TRBD2|TRBV28|TRBJ2-2|NA
CASSSFRVGGANTGELFF
TGTGCCAGCAGTTCCTTTCGAGTGGGAGGGGCGAACACCGGGGAGCTGTTTTTT
>TRBD1|TRBV28|TRBJ1-2|NA
CASRRDRTRGYTF
TGTGCCAGCAGAAGGGACAGGACGAGGGGCTACACCTTC
>NA|TRBV30|TRBJ2-7|few
CAAGGTGRKQYF
TGTGCCGCCGGGGGGACAGGCAGGAAGCAGTACTTC
>TRBD2|TRBV20-1|TRBJ2-5|few
CSAGGVGLGQETQYF
TGCAGTGCGGGGGGGGTAGGTTTAGGGCAAGAGACCCAGTACTTC
>TRBD1|TRBV4-1|TRBJ2-7|NA
CASSHGTGGPYEQYF
TGCGCCAGCAGCCATGGGACAGGGGGTCCTTACGAGCAGTACTTC
>TRBD1|TRBV3-1|TRBJ1-2|few
CASSQEGTGYAAYTF
TGTGCCAGCAGCCAAGAGGGGACAGGCTACGCCGCCTACACCTTC
>NA|TRBV4-3|TRBJ2-7|few
CASSQTRQGYEQYF
TGCGCCAGCAGCCAGACAAGGCAAGGCTACGAGCAGTACTTC
>NA|TRBV29-1|TRBJ1-1|few
CSVENRLNTEAFF
TGCAGCGTTGAGAACAGATTGAACACTGAAGCTTTCTTT
>NA|TRBV20-1|TRBJ2-7|few
CSAQGQDSYEQYF
TGCAGTGCTCAGGGACAAGACTCCTACGAGCAGTACTTC
>NA|TRBV5-1|TRBJ2-3|few
CASSLQRGAQISTDTQYF
TGCGCCAGCAGCCTGCAAAGAGGGGCCCAAATAAGCACAGATACGCAGTATTTT
>NA|TRBV2|TRBJ1-2|NA
CASSGMQGTYGYTF
TGTGCCAGCAGTGGAATGCAGGGGACCTATGGCTACACCTTC
>NA|TRBV6-1|TRBJ1-3|NA
CASSRVGNTIYF
TGTGCCAGCAGTAGGGTCGGAAACACCATATATTTT
>NA|TRBV6-2/TRBV6-3|TRBJ2-3|NA
CASSIGSGSGTTQYF
TGTGCCAGCAGCATTGGGAGCGGTTCCGGGACAACGCAGTATTTT
>NA|TRBV29-1|TRBJ2-7|NA
CSARTLNYEQYF
TGCAGCGCAAGGACTTTGAACTACGAGCAGTACTTC
>TRBD1|TRBV27|TRBJ1-1|few
CASKARDRNTEAFF
TGTGCCAGCAAAGCTCGGGACAGGAACACTGAAGCTTTCTTT
>NA|TRBV18|TRBJ2-1|NA
CASSLSRDHQTNEQFF
TGTGCCAGCTCCCTTAGCCGGGACCATCAAACCAATGAGCAGTTCTTC
>TRBD1|TRBV5-4|TRBJ2-1|NA
CASSSGQGFDEQFF
TGTGCCAGCAGCTCTGGACAGGGATTTGATGAGCAGTTCTTC
>TRBD1|TRBV12-3/TRBV12-4|TRBJ2-3|NA
CASNEGAHDTQYF
TGTGCCAGCAACGAGGGGGCGCACGATACGCAGTATTTT
>TRBD1|TRBV29-1|TRBJ2-1|NA
CSVSRDRGQNEQFF
TGCAGCGTTTCCCGGGACAGGGGGCAGAATGAGCAGTTCTTC
>NA|TRBV28|TRBJ1-4|few
CASSFGAWTNEKLFF
TGTGCCAGCAGTTTCGGGGCGTGGACTAATGAAAAACTGTTTTTT
>NA|TRBV25-1|TRBJ2-7|few
CARSKLTDYEQYF
TGTGCCAGAAGCAAACTCACAGACTACGAGCAGTACTTC
>TRBD2|TRBV7-9|TRBJ2-5|NA
CASSLGLAGGGGETQYF
TGTGCCAGCAGCCTAGGACTAGCGGGAGGTGGTGGAGAGACCCAGTACTTC
>NA|TRBV29-1|TRBJ1-1|NA
CSIWDGNTEAFF
TGCAGCATTTGGGACGGCAACACTGAAGCTTTCTTT
>TRBD1|TRBV5-1|TRBJ2-7|NA
CASSAGQGNRYEQYF
TGCGCCAGCAGCGCGGGACAGGGGAATCGCTACGAGCAGTACTTC
>NA|TRBV11-2|TRBJ2-2|NA
CASRGQTNTGELFF
TGTGCCAGCAGGGGCCAGACGAACACCGGGGAGCTGTTTTTT
>NA|TRBV7-8|TRBJ2-2|few
CASSPAFFGARTGELFF
TGTGCCAGCAGCCCCGCATTTTTCGGGGCGCGCACCGGGGAGCTGTTTTTT
>NA|TRBV27|TRBJ2-7|NA
CAGSYWGGEQYF
TGTGCCGGCAGTTATTGGGGAGGCGAGCAGTACTTC
>NA|TRBV20-1|TRBJ2-1|NA
CSARRRQGLLHEQFF
TGCAGTGCTAGAAGACGTCAGGGGCTCCTCCATGAGCAGTTCTTC
>TRBD1|TRBV18|TRBJ2-1|NA
CASTGPLEPRTGVLQFF
TGTGCCAGCACCGGCCCCCTGGAGCCCAGGACAGGGGTACTTCAGTTCTTC
>NA|TRBV29-1|TRBJ2-7|few
CRIKGTTPYEQYF
TGCAGGATTAAGGGGACAACTCCCTACGAGCAGTACTTC